This TCR beta chain was observed in a study of neurological immune-mediated disorders. In this sample, this clonotype turned up many times. Its antigen is as yet unknown. TCRdb re-analysed the 5' RACE reads in MiXCR, keeping a single row per CDR3 protein. This sample yields some 100,000 distinct CDR3 sequences, of which under 15% are seen a single time; roughly 4.8% belongs to the top ten. Time point denoted: longitudinal time-point 2. J gave up 6 bases and V 7 bases, and 2 bases lay outside the gene matches. The length of the CDR3 is 12 residues. CDR1 is MNHNY and CDR2 is SVGAGI in the germline V gene (reference sequence). Notes on the study in general: Across subjects, no CDR3 amino acid sequence appeared in expanded clones of more than one subject, a finding that suggested private repertoires in all groups.

Sequencing used PBMCs. The TCR originated in a female donor with HTLV-1-associated myelopathy (HAM/TSP). The chain uses TRBV6-6 and TRBJ2-3; 9 bases agree with TRBD1. CDR3 coding DNA: TGTGCCAGCAAAGGACAGGGGGATACGCAGTATTTT. This encodes CASKGQGDTQYF.